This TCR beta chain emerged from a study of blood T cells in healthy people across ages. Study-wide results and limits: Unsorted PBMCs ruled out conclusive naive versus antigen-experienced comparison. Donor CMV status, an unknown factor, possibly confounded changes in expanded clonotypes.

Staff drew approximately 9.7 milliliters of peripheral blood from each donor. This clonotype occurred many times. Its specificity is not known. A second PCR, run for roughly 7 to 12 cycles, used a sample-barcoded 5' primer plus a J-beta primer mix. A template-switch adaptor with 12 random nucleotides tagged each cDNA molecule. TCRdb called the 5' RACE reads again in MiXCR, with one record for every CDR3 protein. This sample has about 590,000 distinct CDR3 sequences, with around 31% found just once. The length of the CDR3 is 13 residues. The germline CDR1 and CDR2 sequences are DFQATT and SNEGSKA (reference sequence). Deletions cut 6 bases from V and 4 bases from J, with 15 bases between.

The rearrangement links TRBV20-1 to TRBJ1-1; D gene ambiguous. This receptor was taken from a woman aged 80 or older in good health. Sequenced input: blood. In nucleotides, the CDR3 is TGCAGTGCGCCCAGTCCGTACGGCACTGAAGCTTTCTTT. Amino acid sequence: CSAPSPYGTEAFF.